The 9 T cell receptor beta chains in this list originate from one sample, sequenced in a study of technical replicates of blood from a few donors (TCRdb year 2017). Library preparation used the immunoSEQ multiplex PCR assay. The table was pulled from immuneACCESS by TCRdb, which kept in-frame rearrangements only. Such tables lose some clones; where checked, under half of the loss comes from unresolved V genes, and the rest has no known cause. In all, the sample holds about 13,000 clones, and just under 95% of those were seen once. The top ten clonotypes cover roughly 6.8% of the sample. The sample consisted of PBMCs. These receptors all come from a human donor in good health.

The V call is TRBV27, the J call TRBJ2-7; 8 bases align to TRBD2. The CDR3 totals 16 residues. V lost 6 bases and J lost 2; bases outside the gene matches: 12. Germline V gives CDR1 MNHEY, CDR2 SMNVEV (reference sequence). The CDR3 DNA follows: TGTGCCAGCAGCCGGACATTAAGCGGGAGCACCTACGAGCAGTACTTC. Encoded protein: CASSRTLSGSTYEQYF.

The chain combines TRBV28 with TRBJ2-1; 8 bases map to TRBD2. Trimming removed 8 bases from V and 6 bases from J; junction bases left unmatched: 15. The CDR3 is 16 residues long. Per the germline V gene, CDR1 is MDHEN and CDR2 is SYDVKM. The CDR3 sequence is CASCFSGLGASNEQFF. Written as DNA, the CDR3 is TGTGCCAGCTGCTTCTCGGGACTAGGGGCATCCAATGAGCAGTTCTTC.

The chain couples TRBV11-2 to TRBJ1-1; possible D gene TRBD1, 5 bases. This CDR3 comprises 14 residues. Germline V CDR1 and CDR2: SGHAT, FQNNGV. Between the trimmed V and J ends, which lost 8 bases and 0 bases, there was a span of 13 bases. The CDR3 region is CASPGGLVNTEAFF. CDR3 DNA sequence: TGTGCCAGCCCTGGGGGGTTGGTGAACACTGAAGCTTTCTTT. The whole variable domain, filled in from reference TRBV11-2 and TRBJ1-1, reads EAGVAQSPRYKIIEKRQSVAFWCNPISGHATLYWYQQILGQGPKLLIQFQNNGVVDDSQLPKDRFSAERLKGVDSTLKIQPAKLEDSAVYLCASPGGLVNTEAFFGQGTRLTVV.

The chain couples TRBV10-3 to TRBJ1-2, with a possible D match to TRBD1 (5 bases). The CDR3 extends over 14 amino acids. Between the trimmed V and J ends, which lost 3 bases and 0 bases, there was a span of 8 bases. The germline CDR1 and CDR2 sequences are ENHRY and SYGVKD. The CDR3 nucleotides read TGTGCCATCAGTGAACAGGACACTAACTATGGCTACACCTTC. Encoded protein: CAISEQDTNYGYTF.

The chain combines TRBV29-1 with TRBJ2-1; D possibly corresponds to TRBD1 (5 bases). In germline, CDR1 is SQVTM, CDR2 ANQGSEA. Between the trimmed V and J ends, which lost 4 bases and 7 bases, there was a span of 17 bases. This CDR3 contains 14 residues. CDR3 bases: TGCAGCGTTGCAAAGGGGATTACCGGTAATGAGCAGTTCTTC. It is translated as CSVAKGITGNEQFF.

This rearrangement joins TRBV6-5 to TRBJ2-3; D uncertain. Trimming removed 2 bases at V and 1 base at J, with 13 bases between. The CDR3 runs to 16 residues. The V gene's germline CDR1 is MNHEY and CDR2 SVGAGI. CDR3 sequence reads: CASSYVGGLRTDTQYF. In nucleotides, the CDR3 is TGTGCCAGCAGTTACGTTGGCGGTCTCCGCACAGATACGCAGTATTTT.

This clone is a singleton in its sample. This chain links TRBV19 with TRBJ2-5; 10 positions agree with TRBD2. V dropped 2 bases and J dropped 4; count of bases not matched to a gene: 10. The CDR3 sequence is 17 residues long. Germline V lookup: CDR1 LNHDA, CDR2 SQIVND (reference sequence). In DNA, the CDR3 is TGTGCCAGTAGTATAACGTTTAGGAGGACTAGCGGAGAGACCCAGTACTTC. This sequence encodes CASSITFRRTSGETQYF.

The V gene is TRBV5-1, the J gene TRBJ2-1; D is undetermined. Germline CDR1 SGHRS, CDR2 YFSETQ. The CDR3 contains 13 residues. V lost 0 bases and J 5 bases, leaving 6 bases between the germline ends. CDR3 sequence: CASSLDLNNEQFF. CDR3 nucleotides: TGCGCCAGCAGCTTGGACTTGAACAATGAGCAGTTCTTC.

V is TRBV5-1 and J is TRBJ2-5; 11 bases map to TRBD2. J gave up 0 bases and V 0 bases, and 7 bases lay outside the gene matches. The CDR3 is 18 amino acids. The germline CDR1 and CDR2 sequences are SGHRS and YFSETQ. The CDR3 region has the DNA TGCGCCAGCAGCTTGGTGTATGTGACTAGCGGGAACCAAGAGACCCAGTACTTC. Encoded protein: CASSLVYVTSGNQETQYF. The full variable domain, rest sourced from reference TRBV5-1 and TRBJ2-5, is KAGVTQTPRYLIKTRGQQVTLSCSPISGHRSVSWYQQTPGQGLQFLFEYFSETQRNKGNFPGRFSGRQFSNSRSEMNVSTLELGDSALYLCASSLVYVTSGNQETQYFGPGTRLLVL.